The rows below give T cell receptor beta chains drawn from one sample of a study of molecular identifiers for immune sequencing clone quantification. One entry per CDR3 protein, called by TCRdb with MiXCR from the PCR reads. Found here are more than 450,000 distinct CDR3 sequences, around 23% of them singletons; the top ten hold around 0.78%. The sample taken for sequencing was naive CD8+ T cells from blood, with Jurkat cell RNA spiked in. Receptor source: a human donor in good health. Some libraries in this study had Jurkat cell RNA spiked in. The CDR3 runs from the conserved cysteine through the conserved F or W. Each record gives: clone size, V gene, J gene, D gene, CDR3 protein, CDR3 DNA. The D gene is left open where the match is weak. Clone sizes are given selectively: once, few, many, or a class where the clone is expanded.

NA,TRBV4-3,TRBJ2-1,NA,CASSQGGRIYNEQFF,TGCGCCAGCAGCCAAGGTGGCAGGATCTACAATGAGCAGTTCTTC
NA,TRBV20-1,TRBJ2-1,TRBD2,CSARDPTSGAYNEQFF,TGCAGTGCTAGAGATCCCACTAGCGGGGCCTACAATGAGCAGTTCTTC
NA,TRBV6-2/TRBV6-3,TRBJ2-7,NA,CASSTSWDWVYEQYF,TGTGCCAGCAGTACGAGTTGGGACTGGGTCTACGAGCAGTACTTC
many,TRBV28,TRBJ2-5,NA,CASSLAGYQETQYF,TGTGCCAGCAGTTTAGCGGGGTACCAAGAGACCCAGTACTTC
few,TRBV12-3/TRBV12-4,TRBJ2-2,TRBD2,CASSLVAGTGELFF,TGTGCCAGCAGTTTAGTAGCGGGCACCGGGGAGCTGTTTTTT
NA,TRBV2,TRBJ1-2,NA,CANAEGPYGYTF,TGTGCCAACGCGGAGGGCCCCTATGGCTACACCTTC
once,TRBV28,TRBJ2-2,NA,CASSKIGASNTGELFF,TGTGCCAGCAGTAAAATCGGGGCCTCGAACACCGGGGAGCTGTTTTTT
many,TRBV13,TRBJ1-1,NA,CASSFNMIMNTEAFF,TGTGCCAGCAGCTTTAATATGATTATGAACACTGAAGCTTTCTTT
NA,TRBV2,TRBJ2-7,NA,CASSSLHGGKPREQYF,TGTGCCAGCAGTTCGTTACACGGGGGCAAGCCCAGAGAGCAGTACTTC
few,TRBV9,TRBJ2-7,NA,CASSAGTGVHEQYF,TGTGCCAGCAGCGCCGGGACGGGGGTCCACGAGCAGTACTTC
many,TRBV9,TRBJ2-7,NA,CASSVGSGMSSYEQYF,TGTGCCAGCAGCGTAGGTAGCGGCATGAGCTCCTACGAGCAGTACTTC